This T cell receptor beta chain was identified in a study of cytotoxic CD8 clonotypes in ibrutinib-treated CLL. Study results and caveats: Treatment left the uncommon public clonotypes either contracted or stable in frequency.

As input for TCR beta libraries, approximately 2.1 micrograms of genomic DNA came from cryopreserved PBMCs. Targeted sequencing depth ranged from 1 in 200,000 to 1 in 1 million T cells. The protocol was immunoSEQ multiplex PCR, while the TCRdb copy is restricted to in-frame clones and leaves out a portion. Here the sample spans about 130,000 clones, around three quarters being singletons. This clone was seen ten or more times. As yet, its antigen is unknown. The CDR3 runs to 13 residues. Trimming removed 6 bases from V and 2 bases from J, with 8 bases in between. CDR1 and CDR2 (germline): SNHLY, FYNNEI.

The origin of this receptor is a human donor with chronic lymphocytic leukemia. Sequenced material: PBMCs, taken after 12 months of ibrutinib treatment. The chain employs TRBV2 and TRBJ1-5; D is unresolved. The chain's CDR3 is CASRGWGNQPQHF. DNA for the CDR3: TGTGCCAGCAGGGGCTGGGGCAATCAGCCCCAGCATTTT.